The T cell receptor (beta chain) described here comes from a study of cytomegalovirus exposure and HLA in healthy donors. Study overall: From HLA-typed donors, an early data release held around 80 million unique TCRs.

The PCR employed 60 Vbeta primers together with 13 Jbeta primers. TCRdb's table, derived via immunoSEQ multiplex PCR, lists solely in-frame clones and lacks some. Among about 130,000 clones listed, approximately 81% were seen once. Of note for this clone: What it binds is not known.

The germline gives CDR1 MNHEY, CDR2 SVGAGI. CDR3 length: 14 amino acids. V lost 8 bases and J lost 2; bases outside the gene matches: 8. Findings and limits, study-wide: In vitro experiments confirmed that three CMV-associated chains were specific for CMV antigens.

Material: PBMCs. The chain employs TRBV6-5 and TRBJ2-7; TRBD2 agrees at 8 bases. The source of this sequence is a man aged 18 to 30 in good health and CMV-seropositive. CDR3: CASGIRGGAYEQYF. The CDR3 DNA sequence: TGTGCCAGCGGGATACGGGGGGGAGCCTACGAGCAGTACTTC.